These 13 T cell receptor beta chains came from one sample sequenced in a study of T cell responses to AZD1222 COVID-19 vaccine (dated by TCRdb to about 2021). Libraries were made using the immunoSEQ multiplex PCR assay. Here the immuneACCESS table is served through TCRdb, limited to in-frame sequences with V and J called. Missing clones are a known gap in these copies; in checked studies unresolved V genes cover under half, and the rest lacks a known reason. This sample gives some 180,000 clones in total; 92% of them show up just once. Of the sample, 1.5% to 2% is held by the ten largest clones. The sample's time point, from its label and the paper: baseline before first vaccination. This specimen consisted of peripheral blood, obtained on day 0 of AZD1222 vaccination. Every receptor here comes from an adult in good health.

The genes are TRBV19 and TRBJ1-6; the D gene is possibly TRBD1 (6 bases). V was pared by 6 bases and J by 7 bases, with 10 bases between. Germline V gene sequence: CDR1 LNHDA, CDR2 SQIVND (reference sequence). The CDR3 is made up of 13 amino acids. The CDR3 bases are TGTGCCAGTAGGCCAGGGGCGAATTCACCCCTCCACTTT. This gives the protein CASRPGANSPLHF.

V gene TRBV7-2 combines with J gene TRBJ1-2, with TRBD1 identical over 10 bases. Germline CDR1 and CDR2: SGHTA and FQGNSA. The length of the CDR3 is 15 residues. Germline trimming cut 2 bases from V and 4 bases from J; bases unmatched to any gene: 4. The CDR3 DNA is TGTGCCAGCAGCTTATGGGACAGGGGTACCTATGGCTACACCTTC. Protein sequence: CASSLWDRGTYGYTF.

The V and J genes are TRBV5-1 and TRBJ2-1; D not certain. Trimming took 0 bases from V and 10 from J, leaving 14 bases between them. Per the germline V gene, CDR1 is SGHRS and CDR2 is YFSETQ. This CDR3 is built from 14 residues. The CDR3 DNA reads as TGCGCCAGCAGCTTGGGCCAAATGGGCATAGAGCAGTTCTTC. Translated: CASSLGQMGIEQFF.

This chain uses TRBV25-1 with TRBJ2-1, with 8 bases identical to TRBD2. Trimming took 5 bases from V and 10 from J; bases not matched to a gene: 16. The germline V gene encodes CDR1 MGHDK and CDR2 SYGVNS. The CDR3 length is 16 residues. CDR3 bases: TGTGCCAGCAGTCCGCCTCGAGGACTAGCATTGAAGGAGCAGTTCTTC. It is translated as CASSPPRGLALKEQFF.

The chain links TRBV27 to TRBJ1-6, with 7 nucleotides matching TRBD1. Germline-derived CDR1 and CDR2 are MNHEY and SMNVEV (reference sequence). There are 15 residues in the CDR3. V dropped 10 bases and J dropped 6; count of bases not matched to a gene: 12. DNA for the CDR3: TGTGCCACCCGTGGGACAGCGGTCTCTAATTCACCCCTCCACTTT. Its protein is CATRGTAVSNSPLHF.

The CDR3 nucleotides read TGTGCCAGCAGTTACCGGGCAGGGGGCGCGTATGGCTACACCTTC. This codes for CASSYRAGGAYGYTF. The chain is built from TRBV6-5 and TRBJ1-2; the match to TRBD1 covers 8 bases. CDR1 and CDR2 from the germline V gene are MNHEY and SVGAGI. The CDR3 length is 15 residues. V lost 2 bases to trimming and J lost 5 bases; unmatched junction nucleotides: 7.

The V call is TRBV2, the J call TRBJ2-5; D is undetermined. V lost 6 bases and J 5 bases, leaving 13 bases between the germline ends. Germline V gene lookup returns CDR1 SNHLY and CDR2 FYNNEI. This CDR3 region has 13 residues. The CDR3: CASSRLRAETQYF. CDR3 nucleotides: TGTGCCAGCAGCCGTCTTAGGGCGGAGACCCAGTACTTC.

V gene TRBV18 combines with J gene TRBJ1-2; D remains ambiguous. CDR1 is KGHSH and CDR2 is LQKENI in the germline V gene. The CDR3 loop spans 15 amino acids. V gave up 2 bases and J gave up 4 bases, with 14 bases separating them. The CDR3 coding sequence is TGTGCCAGCTCACCAGTGAAGGTTCCCGGCTATGGCTACACCTTC. Translating it yields CASSPVKVPGYGYTF.

The chain combines TRBV6-4 with TRBJ1-4; 7 bases map to TRBD1. Per germline, CDR1 MRHNA and CDR2 SNTAGT. J gave up 3 bases and V 5 bases, and 6 bases lay outside the gene matches. This CDR3 has 15 amino acids. The CDR3 coding sequence is TGTGCCAGCAGTAAAAACAGGGGACCTAATGAAAAACTGTTTTTT. It specifies CASSKNRGPNEKLFF.

This clone has a single count. The chain links TRBV7-2 to TRBJ1-2; D remains unclear. The germline V and J ends were trimmed by 5 bases and 8 bases, with 12 bases remaining between them. CDR1 and CDR2 from the germline V gene are SGHTA and FQGNSA. CDR3 size: 12 residues. The CDR3 sequence is CASSLGLIGYTF. DNA of the CDR3: TGTGCCAGCAGCCTTGGACTAATCGGCTACACCTTC.

The chain is built from TRBV7-2 and TRBJ1-6; unclear D gene. The V gene's germline CDR1 is SGHTA and CDR2 FQGNSA. V lost 1 base, J lost 6 bases, and 10 bases lay in between. The CDR3 spans 15 residues. The CDR3 DNA sequence: TGTGCCAGCAGCTTAGTTTCGCGGGGTAATTCACCCCTCCACTTT. The encoded protein is CASSLVSRGNSPLHF.

The chain has TRBV14 and TRBJ1-1; TRBD1 might be the D (6 bases). Germline V gene lookup returns CDR1 SGHDN and CDR2 FVKESK. This CDR3 has 14 amino acids. Trimming cost V 2 bases and J 4 bases, with 11 bases left between them. This CDR3 is CASSQKRGSTEAFF. The CDR3, as DNA: TGTGCCAGCAGCCAAAAAAGGGGGTCCACTGAAGCTTTCTTT.

This chain connects TRBV24-1 to TRBJ2-3; D is perhaps TRBD1 or TRBD2 (5 bases each). Trimming removed 4 bases at V and 3 bases at J, with 10 bases between. The CDR3 is 14 amino acids. Germline values: CDR1 KGHDR, CDR2 SFDVKD. CDR3 amino acids: CATSDRGDTDTQYF. Here the CDR3 DNA reads TGTGCCACCAGTGACCGAGGGGATACAGATACGCAGTATTTT.